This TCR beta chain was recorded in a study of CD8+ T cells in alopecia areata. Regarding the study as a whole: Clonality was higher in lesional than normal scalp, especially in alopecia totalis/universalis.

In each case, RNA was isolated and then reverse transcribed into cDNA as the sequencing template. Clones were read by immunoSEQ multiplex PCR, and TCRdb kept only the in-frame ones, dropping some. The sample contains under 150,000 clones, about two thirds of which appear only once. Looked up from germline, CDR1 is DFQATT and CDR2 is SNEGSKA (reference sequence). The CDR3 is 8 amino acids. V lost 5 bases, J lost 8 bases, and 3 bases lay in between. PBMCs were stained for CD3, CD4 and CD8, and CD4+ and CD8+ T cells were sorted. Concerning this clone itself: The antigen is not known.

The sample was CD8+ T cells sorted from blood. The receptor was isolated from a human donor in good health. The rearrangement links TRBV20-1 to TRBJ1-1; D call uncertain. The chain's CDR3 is CSAFEAFF. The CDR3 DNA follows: TGCAGTGCTTTCGAAGCTTTCTTT.